This TCR beta chain came from a study of tumor-infiltrating lymphocytes in primary liver carcinoma. Study-level points and caveats: Tumor top-250-clone fractions significantly exceeded those of blood (p = 0.039).

In the case of this clonotype: Its antigen remains unknown. A junction boundary mismatches the germline segment, possibly from a read error.

Unsorted whole blood supplied the RNA, and germline DNA was extracted too. Per germline, CDR1 SGHDN and CDR2 FVKESK. This CDR3 is built from 15 residues. A primer in the constant region served to generate TCR beta cDNA from about 470 ng of total RNA. Slightly modified ARM-PCR served as the procedure for the TCR beta libraries. These libraries came from three rounds of nested multiplex PCR. For around 11 cycles apiece, the opening two PCR rounds ran with TRBV1-TRBV30 forward primers and a C-beta reverse primer. Using its own MiXCR run on the multiplex PCR reads, TCRdb lists one record per CDR3 protein. The repertoire holds over 250,000 distinct CDR3 sequences, with roughly 60% as singletons.

This receptor was identified in a woman aged 25-40 years with primary liver carcinoma and hepatitis B virus infection. The sequenced sample consisted of peripheral blood. The genes are TRBV14 and TRBJ2-7; D uncertain. In DNA, the CDR3 is TGTGCCAGCAGACAAGGGTCATCCAGCTCCTACGAGCAGTACTTC. Translated, it gives CASRQGSSSSYEQYF.